The TCR beta chain described here comes from a study of T cells after yellow fever vaccination. Study observations and caveats: Most primary-vaccination clones reappeared after the booster (approximately 95% CD4, approximately 88% CD8). Detection of almost all vaccine-responding clonotypes in sorted memory subsets failed on day 0. Contamination by abundant bulk-population clonotypes could be present in FACS-sorted repertoires. It was the secondary response that reached its peak faster, day 5 versus 15, but it was weaker.

Using its own MiXCR run on the 5' RACE reads, TCRdb lists one record per CDR3 protein. The table records approximately 27,000 distinct CDR3 sequences, 4.5% to 6% of them present only once. The germline CDR1 and CDR2 sequences are DFQATT and SNEGSKA (reference sequence). The CDR3 loop spans 13 amino acids. Trimming left V 3 bases short and J 5 bases short, with 13 bases between. This clonotype occurred many times. The source material was PBMCs, either bulk or a sorted T-cell subset (CD4+, CD8+, memory, or dextramer-sorted; not recorded which), sampled 15 days after the yellow fever booster vaccination. The TCR comes from a man aged 30 to 39 who received the YFV17D yellow fever vaccine. The gene calls are TRBV20-1 and TRBJ2-5, with D tentatively TRBD2 (6 bases). Here the CDR3 reads CSASSPAGETQYF. CDR3 in DNA: TGCAGTGCTAGTTCGCCGGCGGGGGAGACCCAGTACTTC.